This T cell receptor beta chain was captured in a study of cytomegalovirus exposure and HLA in healthy donors. Concerning this clone: Antigen specificity is unknown.

Study conclusions and caveats: Later analysis suggested links between common viral pathogens and several top significant clusters. HLA alleles were associated with 16,951 TCR beta sequences in a later analysis at 0.05 false discovery rate.

PCR amplification relied on 60 Vbeta primers (plus 13 Jbeta primers). Original methodology: In a later analysis, about 11 million of 60 million to 80 million unique beta chains occurred in at least two donors. Clones were read by immunoSEQ multiplex PCR, and TCRdb kept only the in-frame ones, dropping some. V and J calls and clone size are those listed in that table; D and trimming were worked out from the DNA. The specimen's table records 120,000 or so clones. Sequenced material: PBMCs. The receptor comes from a man aged 18 to 29 in good health and CMV-seronegative.

CDR3 loop: CASSGLAGGYGEQFF. CDR3 nucleotides: TGTGCCAGCAGTGGGCTAGCGGGAGGATACGGTGAGCAGTTCTTC. The V call is TRBV2, the J call TRBJ2-1; 11 nucleotides match TRBD2. The germline CDR1 and CDR2 sequences are SNHLY and FYNNEI. There are 15 residues in the CDR3. With V trimmed by 4 bases and J by 9 bases, 8 bases remained unmatched.